The 14 T cell receptor beta chains in this list originate from one sample, sequenced in a study of CD8+CD57+ T cells in acquired aplastic anemia. The TCR beta profiling, which covered VDJ combination and CDR3 sequence, was carried out using genomic DNA as the template. TCRdb ran MiXCR on the reads and lists one entry per CDR3 protein. The profile shows roughly 180,000 distinct CDR3 sequences, under 70% of them singletons. The sample consisted of sorted CD4+, CD8+, or CD8+CD57+ T cells (not recorded which) from PBMCs. These TCRs come from a human donor with severe aplastic anemia or a healthy control (not recorded which).

The CDR3 nucleotides are TGTGCCAGCAGTTTAGGGGAGGGACAGGGATTCTCTGGAAACACCATATATTTT. Residues: CASSLGEGQGFSGNTIYF. The chain uses TRBV12-3 or TRBV12-4 and TRBJ1-3; 9 bases are a match to TRBD1. V dropped 1 base and J dropped 0; count of bases not matched to a gene: 7. The CDR3 extends over 18 amino acids.

In its sample, this clonotype was seen many times. The chain couples TRBV10-3 to TRBJ2-7; 7 positions match TRBD1. V shed 5 bases and J 3 bases; nucleotides not matched to a gene: 10. This CDR3 region has 15 residues. Germline CDR1 ENHRY, CDR2 SYGVKD. CDR3 region: CAISPGQRIFYEQYF. For the CDR3, the DNA is TGTGCCATCAGTCCGGGACAGCGTATTTTCTACGAGCAGTACTTC.

This clonotype was seen at least ten times. This chain joins TRBV7-2 and TRBJ2-2; D is unclear. Trimming pared 2 bases from V and 4 bases from J, leaving 8 bases between. The CDR3 extends over 14 amino acids. CDR1 is SGHTA, CDR2 FQGNSA, per germline. The CDR3 nucleotides are TGTGCCAGCAGCTTAAAGCACAGCACCGGGGAGCTGTTTTTT. It codes for CASSLKHSTGELFF.

The gene calls are TRBV6-5 and TRBJ2-5; unclear D gene. This CDR3 is built from 12 residues. The V end lost 0 bases, the J end lost 5 bases, and 4 bases lay between the germline ends. CDR1 and CDR2 (germline): MNHEY, SVGAGI. CDR3 bases: TGTGCCAGCAGTTACTCGTTCGAGACCCAGTACTTC. This encodes CASSYSFETQYF.

Comment on this clonotype: Given a much more abundant clone one base away, this may be a read error. The rearrangement uses TRBV7-9 and TRBJ2-2; 7 positions agree with TRBD2. CDR3 length equals 15 residues. Germline CDR1 reads SEHNR; CDR2 reads FQNEAQ (reference sequence). In DNA form, the CDR3 reads TGTGCCAGCACTCCCGGGGGGAGAGAGACCGGGGAGCTGTCTTTT. Protein product: CASTPGGRETGELSF. The full variable domain, completed using reference TRBV7-9 and TRBJ2-2, is DTGVSQNPRHKITKRGQNVTFRCDPISEHNRLYWYRQTLGQGPEFLTYFQNEAQLEKSRLLSDRFSAERPKGSFSTLEIQRTEQGDSAMYLCASTPGGRETGELSFGEGSRLTVL.

In this sample, this clonotype turned up a few times. The chain is built from TRBV5-4 and TRBJ2-3, with D unclear. Germline values: CDR1 SGHNT, CDR2 YYREEE (reference sequence). The CDR3 extends over 12 amino acids. With 0 bases removed from V and 6 bases from J, the gap between germline ends came to 5 bases. CDR3 protein: CASSLGSDTQYF. The CDR3 DNA reads as TGTGCCAGCAGCTTGGGGTCTGATACGCAGTATTTT.

Comment on this clonotype: One end of the junction varies from germline; a read error may be responsible. The CDR3 DNA reads TGTGCTAGCAGCTTAGAACTAGCGGGTGTGACTGAGCAGTTCTTC. This gives the protein CASSLELAGVTEQFF. The rearrangement uses TRBV7-7 and TRBJ2-1; TRBD2 aligns across 9 bases. There are 15 residues in the CDR3. The germline CDR1 and CDR2 sequences are SSHAT and FNYEAQ (reference sequence).

This clonotype showed up many times. The genes are TRBV7-6 and TRBJ2-2; 10 bases match TRBD2. The germline V gene encodes CDR1 SGHVS and CDR2 FNYEAQ. Germline trimming cut 3 bases from V and 4 bases from J; bases unmatched to any gene: 8. This CDR3 spans 17 amino acids. DNA for the CDR3: TGTGCCAGCAGCTTGGGAGCGGGGGGGCCGGGCACCGGGGAGCTGTTTTTT. Protein sequence: CASSLGAGGPGTGELFF.

This sequence joins TRBV15 and TRBJ2-7, with 8 nucleotides matching TRBD1. The CDR3 sequence is 14 residues long. With V trimmed by 6 bases and J by 4 bases, 8 bases remained unmatched. CDR1 is LNHNV, CDR2 YYDKDF, per germline (reference sequence). CDR3 DNA sequence: TGTGCCACCAGTCCCGGACAGGGCCCTTACGAGCAGTACTTC. Its protein is CATSPGQGPYEQYF.

There are many counts of this clonotype. The rearrangement joins TRBV29-1 to TRBJ2-7, with TRBD1 matching 7 bases. CDR1 SQVTM and CDR2 ANQGSEA come from the germline V gene. V lost 8 bases to trimming and J lost 0 bases; unmatched junction nucleotides: 10. CDR3 length equals 14 residues. The CDR3 sequence: CSHLGQSYSYEQYF. The CDR3 nucleotides read TGCAGCCATTTGGGACAGTCGTACTCCTACGAGCAGTACTTC.

In its sample, this clonotype was seen many times. The rearrangement links TRBV6-5 to TRBJ1-2; TRBD1 agrees at 10 bases. This CDR3 comprises 14 residues. V lost 6 bases, J lost 3 bases, and 4 bases stayed unmatched. Germline V lookup: CDR1 MNHEY, CDR2 SVGAGI. CDR3 sequence reads: CASSPTGGHYGYTF. CDR3 nucleotide sequence: TGTGCCAGCAGCCCGACAGGGGGCCACTATGGCTACACCTTC.

The chain combines TRBV2 with TRBJ1-1; TRBD1 aligns across 7 bases. There are 15 residues in the CDR3. Germline V gives CDR1 SNHLY, CDR2 FYNNEI. Unmatched junction bases numbered 5, after V lost 4 bases and J lost 0 bases. In DNA, the CDR3 is TGTGCCAGCAGTGGCCGGGACAGACTGAACACTGAAGCTTTCTTT. Its translation: CASSGRDRLNTEAFF. The full variable domain, in which reference TRBV2 and TRBJ1-1 provide the parts outside the CDR3, is EPEVTQTPSHQVTQMGQEVILRCVPISNHLYFYWYRQILGQKVEFLVSFYNNEISEKSEIFDDQFSVERPDGSNFTLKIRSTKLEDSAMYFCASSGRDRLNTEAFFGQGTRLTVV.

The chain recombines TRBV20-1 with TRBJ1-2; 7 nucleotides align to TRBD1. With V trimmed by 4 bases and J by 2 bases, 10 bases remained unmatched. CDR1 DFQATT and CDR2 SNEGSKA come from the germline V gene (reference sequence). The CDR3 runs 15 residues. The CDR3 nucleotides read TGCAGTGCTAAACCGATGACAGGGCTAAACTATGGCTACACCTTC. As protein: CSAKPMTGLNYGYTF.

The chain has TRBV10-3 and TRBJ1-1; D may be TRBD1 (6 bases). The germline V and J ends were trimmed by 6 bases and 3 bases, with 14 bases remaining between them. Germline lookup yields CDR1 ENHRY and CDR2 SYGVKD. The CDR3 runs 14 residues. The CDR3 DNA reads as TGTGCCATCAGGCCAACAGGGAGGGACACTGAAGCTTTCTTT. Protein sequence: CAIRPTGRDTEAFF.